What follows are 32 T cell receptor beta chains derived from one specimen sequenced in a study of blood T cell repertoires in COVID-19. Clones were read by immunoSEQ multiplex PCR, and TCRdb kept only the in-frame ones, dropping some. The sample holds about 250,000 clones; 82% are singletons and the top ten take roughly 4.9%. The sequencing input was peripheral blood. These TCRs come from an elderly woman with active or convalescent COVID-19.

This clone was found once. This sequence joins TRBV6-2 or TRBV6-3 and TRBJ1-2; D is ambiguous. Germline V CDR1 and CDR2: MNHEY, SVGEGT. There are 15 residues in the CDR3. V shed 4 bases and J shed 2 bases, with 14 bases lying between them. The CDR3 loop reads CASSSFRTGNYGYTF. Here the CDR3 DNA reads TGTGCCAGCAGTTCTTTCCGGACGGGAAACTATGGCTACACCTTC.

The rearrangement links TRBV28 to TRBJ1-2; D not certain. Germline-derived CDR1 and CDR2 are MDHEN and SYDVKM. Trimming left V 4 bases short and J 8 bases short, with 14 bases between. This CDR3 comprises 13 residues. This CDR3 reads CASSSSINRGYTF. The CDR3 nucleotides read TGTGCCAGCAGTTCCTCTATCAACCGGGGCTACACCTTC.

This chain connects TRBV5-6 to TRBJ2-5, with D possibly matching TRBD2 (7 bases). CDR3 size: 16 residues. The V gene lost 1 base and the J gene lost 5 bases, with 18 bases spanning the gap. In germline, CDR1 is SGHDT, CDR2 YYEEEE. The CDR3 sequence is CASSLFGGGPGETQYF. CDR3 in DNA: TGTGCCAGCAGCTTGTTTGGCGGGGGCCCCGGGGAGACCCAGTACTTC.

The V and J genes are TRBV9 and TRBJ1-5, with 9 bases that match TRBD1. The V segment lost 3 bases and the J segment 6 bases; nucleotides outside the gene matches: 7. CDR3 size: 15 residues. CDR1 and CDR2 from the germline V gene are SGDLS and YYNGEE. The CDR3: CASSAGQGVGQPQHF. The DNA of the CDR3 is TGTGCCAGCAGCGCGGGACAGGGCGTGGGTCAGCCCCAGCATTTT.

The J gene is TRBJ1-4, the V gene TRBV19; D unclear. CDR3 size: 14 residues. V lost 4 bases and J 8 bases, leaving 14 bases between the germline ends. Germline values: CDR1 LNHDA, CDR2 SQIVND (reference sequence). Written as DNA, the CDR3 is TGTGCCAGTAGTAATGGGCTCGAAGGAGAAAAACTGTTTTTT. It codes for CASSNGLEGEKLFF.

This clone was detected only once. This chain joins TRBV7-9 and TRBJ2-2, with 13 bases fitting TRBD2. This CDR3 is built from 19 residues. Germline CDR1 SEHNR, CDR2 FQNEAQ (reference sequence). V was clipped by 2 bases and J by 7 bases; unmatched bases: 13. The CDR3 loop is CASSLSWTGTSGDHGELFF. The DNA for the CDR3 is TGTGCCAGCAGCTTAAGTTGGACGGGGACTAGCGGGGATCACGGGGAGCTGTTTTTT.

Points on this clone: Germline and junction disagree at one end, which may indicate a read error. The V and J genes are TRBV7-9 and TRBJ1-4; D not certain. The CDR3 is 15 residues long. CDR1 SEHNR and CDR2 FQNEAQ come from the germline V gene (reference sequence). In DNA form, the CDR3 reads TGTGCCAGCAGCTTAGTCCCGGGAACTTATGAAAAACTGTTTTTT. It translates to CASSLVPGTYEKLFF.

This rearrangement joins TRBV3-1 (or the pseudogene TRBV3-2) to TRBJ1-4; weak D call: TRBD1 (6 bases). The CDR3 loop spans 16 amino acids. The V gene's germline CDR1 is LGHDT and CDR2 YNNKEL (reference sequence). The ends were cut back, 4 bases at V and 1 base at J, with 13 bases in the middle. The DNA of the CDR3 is TGTGCCAGCAGCCTTAGAACAGGGAGAACTAATGAAAAACTGTTTTTT. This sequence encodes CASSLRTGRTNEKLFF.

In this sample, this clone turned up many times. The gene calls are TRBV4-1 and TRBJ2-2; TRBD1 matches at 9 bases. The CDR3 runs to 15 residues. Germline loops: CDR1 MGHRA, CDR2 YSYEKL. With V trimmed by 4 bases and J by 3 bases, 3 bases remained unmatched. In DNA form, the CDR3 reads TGCGCCAGCAGCCTGGGACAGGGTTACACCGGGGAGCTGTTTTTT. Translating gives CASSLGQGYTGELFF.

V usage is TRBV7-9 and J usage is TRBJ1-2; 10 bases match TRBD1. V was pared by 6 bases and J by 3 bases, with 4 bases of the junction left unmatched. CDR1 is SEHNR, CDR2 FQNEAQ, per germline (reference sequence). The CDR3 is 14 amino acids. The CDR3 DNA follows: TGTGCCAGCAGTCATGGGACAGGGGACTATGGCTACACCTTC. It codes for CASSHGTGDYGYTF.

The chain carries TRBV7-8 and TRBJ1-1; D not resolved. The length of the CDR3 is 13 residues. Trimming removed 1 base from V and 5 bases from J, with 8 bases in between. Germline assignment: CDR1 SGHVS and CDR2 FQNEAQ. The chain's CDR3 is CASSLVARTEAFF. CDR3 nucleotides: TGTGCCAGCAGCTTAGTCGCGAGGACTGAAGCTTTCTTT.

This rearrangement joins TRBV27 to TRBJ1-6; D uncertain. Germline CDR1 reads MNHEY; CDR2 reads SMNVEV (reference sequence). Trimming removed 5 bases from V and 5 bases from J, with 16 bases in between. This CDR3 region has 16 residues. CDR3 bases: TGTGCCAGCAGTGTTCGGGAGGTTGCGGATAATTCACCCCTCCACTTT. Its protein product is CASSVREVADNSPLHF.

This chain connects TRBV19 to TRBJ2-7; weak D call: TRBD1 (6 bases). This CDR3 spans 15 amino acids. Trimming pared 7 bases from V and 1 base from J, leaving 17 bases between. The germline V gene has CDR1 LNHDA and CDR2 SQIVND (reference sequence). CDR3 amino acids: CASKASRGTSYEQYF. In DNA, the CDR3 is TGTGCCAGTAAGGCGAGCAGGGGAACTTCCTACGAGCAGTACTTC.

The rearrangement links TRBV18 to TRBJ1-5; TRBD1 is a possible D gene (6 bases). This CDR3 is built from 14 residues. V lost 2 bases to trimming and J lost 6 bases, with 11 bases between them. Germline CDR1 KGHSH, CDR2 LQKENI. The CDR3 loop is CASSPGGNGQPQHF. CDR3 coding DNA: TGTGCCAGCTCACCAGGGGGCAATGGTCAGCCCCAGCATTTT.

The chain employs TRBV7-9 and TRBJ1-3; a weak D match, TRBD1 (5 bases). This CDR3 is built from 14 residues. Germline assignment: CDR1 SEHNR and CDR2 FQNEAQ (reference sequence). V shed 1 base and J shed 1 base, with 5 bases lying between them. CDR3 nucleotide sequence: TGTGCCAGCAGCTTAGGGACATCTGGAAACACCATATATTTT. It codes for CASSLGTSGNTIYF.

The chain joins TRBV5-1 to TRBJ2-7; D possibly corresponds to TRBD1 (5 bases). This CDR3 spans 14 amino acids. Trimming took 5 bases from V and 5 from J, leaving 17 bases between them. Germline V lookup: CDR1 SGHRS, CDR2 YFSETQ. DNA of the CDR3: TGCGCCAGCAGTGCCCTTTCAGGGAAAAACGAGCAGTACTTC. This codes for CASSALSGKNEQYF.

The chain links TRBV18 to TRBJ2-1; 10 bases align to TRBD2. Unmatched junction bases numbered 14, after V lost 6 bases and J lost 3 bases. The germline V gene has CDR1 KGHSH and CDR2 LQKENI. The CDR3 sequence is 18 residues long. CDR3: CASSTGGTSVSNYNEQFF. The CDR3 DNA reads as TGTGCCAGCTCTACAGGTGGGACTAGCGTGTCGAACTACAATGAGCAGTTCTTC.

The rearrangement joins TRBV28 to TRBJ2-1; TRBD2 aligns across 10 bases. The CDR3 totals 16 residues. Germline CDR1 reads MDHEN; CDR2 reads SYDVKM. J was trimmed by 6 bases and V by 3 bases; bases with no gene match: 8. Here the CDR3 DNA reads TGTGCCAGCAGTTTTCTGCTAGCGGGAGCGGGCAATGAGCAGTTCTTC. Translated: CASSFLLAGAGNEQFF. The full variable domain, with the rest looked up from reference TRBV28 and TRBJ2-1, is DVKVTQSSRYLVKRTGEKVFLECVQDMDHENMFWYRQDPGLGLRLIYFSYDVKMKEKGDIPEGYSVSREKKERFSLILESASTNQTSMYLCASSFLLAGAGNEQFFGPGTRLTVL.

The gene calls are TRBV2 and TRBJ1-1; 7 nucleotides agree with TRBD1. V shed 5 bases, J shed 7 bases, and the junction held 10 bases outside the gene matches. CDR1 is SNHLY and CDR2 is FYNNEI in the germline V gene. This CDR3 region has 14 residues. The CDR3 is CASSRDRVGNEAFF. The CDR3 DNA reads TGTGCCAGCAGTAGAGACAGGGTGGGTAATGAAGCTTTCTTT. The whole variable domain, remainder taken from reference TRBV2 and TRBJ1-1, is EPEVTQTPSHQVTQMGQEVILRCVPISNHLYFYWYRQILGQKVEFLVSFYNNEISEKSEIFDDQFSVERPDGSNFTLKIRSTKLEDSAMYFCASSRDRVGNEAFFGQGTRLTVV.

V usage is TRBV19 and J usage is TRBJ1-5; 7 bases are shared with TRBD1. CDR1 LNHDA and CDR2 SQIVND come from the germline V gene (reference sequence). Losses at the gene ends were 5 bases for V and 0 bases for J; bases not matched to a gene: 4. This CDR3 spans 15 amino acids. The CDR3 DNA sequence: TGTGCCAGTAGTGAACAGGGGCATAGCAATCAGCCCCAGCATTTT. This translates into CASSEQGHSNQPQHF.

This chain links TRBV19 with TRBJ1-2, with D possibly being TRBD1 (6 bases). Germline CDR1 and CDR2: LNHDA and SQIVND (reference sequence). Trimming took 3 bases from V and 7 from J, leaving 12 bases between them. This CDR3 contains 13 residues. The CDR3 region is CASSIYRESGYTF. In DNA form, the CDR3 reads TGTGCCAGTAGTATCTACAGGGAAAGTGGCTACACCTTC.

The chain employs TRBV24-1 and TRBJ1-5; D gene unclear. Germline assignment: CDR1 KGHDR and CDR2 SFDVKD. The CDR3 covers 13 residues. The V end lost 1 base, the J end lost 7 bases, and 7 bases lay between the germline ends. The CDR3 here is CATSDFGIQPQHF. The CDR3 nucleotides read TGTGCCACCAGTGATTTCGGGATCCAGCCCCAGCATTTT.

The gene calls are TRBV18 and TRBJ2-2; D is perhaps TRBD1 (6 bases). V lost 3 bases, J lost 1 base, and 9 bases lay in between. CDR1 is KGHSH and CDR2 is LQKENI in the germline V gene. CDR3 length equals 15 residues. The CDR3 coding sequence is TGTGCCAGCTCACCCCAGACAGGGAACACCGGGGAGCTGTTTTTT. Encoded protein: CASSPQTGNTGELFF.

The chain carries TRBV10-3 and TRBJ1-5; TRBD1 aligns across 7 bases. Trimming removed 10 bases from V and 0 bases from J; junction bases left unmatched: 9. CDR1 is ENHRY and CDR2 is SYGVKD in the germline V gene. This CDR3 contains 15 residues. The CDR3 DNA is TGTGCCACCCGGGACAGTTTAGGTAGCAATCAGCCCCAGCATTTT. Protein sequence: CATRDSLGSNQPQHF.

The CDR3 nucleotides are TGTGCCAGCAGCTTGACGGGGTCTCGCTACACCTTC. This sequence encodes CASSLTGSRYTF. The rearrangement uses TRBV5-8 and TRBJ1-2; D is unclear. Germline values: CDR1 SGHTS, CDR2 YDEGEE. V was cut by 1 base and J by 9 bases, with 10 bases left in between. The CDR3 runs to 12 residues.

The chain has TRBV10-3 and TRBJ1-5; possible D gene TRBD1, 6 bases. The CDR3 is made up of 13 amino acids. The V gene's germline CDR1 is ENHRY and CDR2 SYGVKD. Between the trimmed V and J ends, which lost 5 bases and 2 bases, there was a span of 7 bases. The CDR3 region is CAISRTGNQPQHF. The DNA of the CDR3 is TGTGCCATCAGTAGGACAGGCAATCAGCCCCAGCATTTT.

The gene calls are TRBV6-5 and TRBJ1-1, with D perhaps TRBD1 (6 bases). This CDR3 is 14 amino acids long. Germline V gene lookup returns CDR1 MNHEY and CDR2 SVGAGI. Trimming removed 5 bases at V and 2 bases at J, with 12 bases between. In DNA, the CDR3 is TGTGCCAGCAGTCACAGGGAGGGTAACACTGAAGCTTTCTTT. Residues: CASSHREGNTEAFF.

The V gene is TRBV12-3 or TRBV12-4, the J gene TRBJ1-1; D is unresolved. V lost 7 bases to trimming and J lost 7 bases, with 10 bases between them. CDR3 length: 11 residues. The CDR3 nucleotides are TGTGCCAGCACTCCTAGCCTTGAAGCTTTCTTT. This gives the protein CASTPSLEAFF.

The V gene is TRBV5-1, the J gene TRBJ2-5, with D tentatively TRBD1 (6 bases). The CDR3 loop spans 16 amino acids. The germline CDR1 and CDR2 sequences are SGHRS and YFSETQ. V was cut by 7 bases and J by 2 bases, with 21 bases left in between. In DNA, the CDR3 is TGCGCCAGCCGAGGGGGTCAGCCTGTACTACAAGAGACCCAGTACTTC. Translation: CASRGGQPVLQETQYF.

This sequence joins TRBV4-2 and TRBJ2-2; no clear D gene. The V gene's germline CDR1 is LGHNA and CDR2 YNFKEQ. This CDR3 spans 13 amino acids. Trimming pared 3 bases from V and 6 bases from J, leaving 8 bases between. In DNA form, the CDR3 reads TGTGCCAGCAGCCACTCGCAGGCCGGGGAGCTGTTTTTT. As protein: CASSHSQAGELFF.

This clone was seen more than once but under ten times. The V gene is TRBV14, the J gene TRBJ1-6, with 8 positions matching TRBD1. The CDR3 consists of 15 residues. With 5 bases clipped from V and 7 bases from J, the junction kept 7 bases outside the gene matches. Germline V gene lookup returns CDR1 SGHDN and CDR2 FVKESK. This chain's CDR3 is CASSSLRGLNSPLHF. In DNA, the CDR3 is TGTGCCAGCAGCTCACTCAGGGGGCTCAATTCACCCCTCCACTTT.

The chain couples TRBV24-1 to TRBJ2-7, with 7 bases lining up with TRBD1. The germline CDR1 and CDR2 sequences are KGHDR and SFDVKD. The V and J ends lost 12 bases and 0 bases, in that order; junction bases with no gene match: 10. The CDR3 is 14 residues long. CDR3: CASQVTGNSYEQYF. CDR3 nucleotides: TGTGCCTCGCAAGTGACAGGGAACTCCTACGAGCAGTACTTC.